A selection of T cell receptor beta chains follows, all from one sample in a study of T cells in localized non-small cell lung cancer. Only in-frame clones appear in the TCRdb table, and some are missing; sequencing was by immunoSEQ multiplex PCR. Among some 890 clones listed, around 21% were seen once. This specimen was lung tumor tissue, taken before any cancer treatment. Every receptor here comes from a male donor aged 60 or over with stage I lung adenocarcinoma. CDR3s include the opening cysteine and the closing phenylalanine or tryptophan. The order of the fields is V gene, clone size, J gene, D gene, CDR3 protein, CDR3 DNA. The D gene is left open where the match is weak. Clone size is shown for a subset of rows, as once, few, many or a class of expanded clone.

V gene: TRBV6-8
clone size: large
J gene: TRBJ1-2
D gene: TRBD1
CDR3 protein: CASIADRGDGYTF
CDR3 DNA: TGTGCCAGCATTGCCGACAGGGGTGATGGCTACACCTTC

V gene: TRBV10-1
clone size: -
J gene: TRBJ1-2
D gene: TRBD1
CDR3 protein: CASSNRGSYGYTF
CDR3 DNA: TGCGCCAGCAGCAACAGGGGGAGTTATGGCTACACCTTC

V gene: TRBV11-3
clone size: -
J gene: TRBJ2-1
D gene: -
CDR3 protein: CASSGGPGGRVSNEQFF
CDR3 DNA: TGTGCCAGCAGCGGGGGCCCAGGGGGGCGCGTGAGCAATGAGCAGTTCTTC

V gene: TRBV5-1
clone size: -
J gene: TRBJ1-1
D gene: -
CDR3 protein: CASSLAGPENTEAFF
CDR3 DNA: TGCGCCAGCAGCTTGGCTGGACCGGAGAACACTGAAGCTTTCTTT

V gene: TRBV1
clone size: few
J gene: TRBJ2-5
D gene: -
CDR3 protein: CASSQVGQPETQYF
CDR3 DNA: TGCGCCAGCAGCCAAGTCGGCCAGCCCGAGACCCAGTACTTC

V gene: TRBV11-3
clone size: few
J gene: TRBJ2-7
D gene: TRBD2
CDR3 protein: CASSLIAGEGNEQYF
CDR3 DNA: TGTGCCAGCAGCTTAATAGCGGGAGAAGGCAACGAGCAGTACTTC

V gene: TRBV11-3
clone size: -
J gene: TRBJ1-4
D gene: -
CDR3 protein: CASSPRGPNEKLFF
CDR3 DNA: TGTGCCAGCAGCCCGAGGGGCCCTAATGAAAAACTGTTTTTT

V gene: TRBV6-8
clone size: medium-sized
J gene: TRBJ2-7
D gene: TRBD1
CDR3 protein: CASSRDSYPEQYF
CDR3 DNA: TGTGCCAGCAGTCGGGACAGTTACCCCGAGCAGTACTTC

V gene: TRBV6-8
clone size: -
J gene: TRBJ1-2
D gene: -
CDR3 protein: CASSSDRLFSSNYGYTF
CDR3 DNA: TGTGCCAGCAGCTCTGACAGGCTCTTCTCCTCAAACTATGGCTACACCTTC

V gene: TRBV28
clone size: -
J gene: TRBJ2-3
D gene: -
CDR3 protein: CASSPWGPGGTDTQYF
CDR3 DNA: TGTGCCAGCAGTCCTTGGGGACCAGGTGGCACAGATACGCAGTATTTT

V gene: TRBV30
clone size: few
J gene: TRBJ1-3
D gene: -
CDR3 protein: CAWSVAFLGGDTIYF
CDR3 DNA: TGTGCCTGGAGTGTCGCCTTTCTAGGGGGGGACACCATATATTTT

V gene: TRBV6-8
clone size: -
J gene: TRBJ1-1
D gene: -
CDR3 protein: CASSSTGNTEAFF
CDR3 DNA: TGTGCCAGCAGTTCAACAGGGAATACTGAAGCTTTCTTT

V gene: TRBV28
clone size: few
J gene: TRBJ2-5
D gene: -
CDR3 protein: CASSGLLYQETQYF
CDR3 DNA: TGTGCCAGCAGTGGACTCTTGTACCAAGAGACCCAGTACTTC

V gene: TRBV30
clone size: few
J gene: TRBJ2-7
D gene: -
CDR3 protein: CAWRPLDLYEQYF
CDR3 DNA: TGTGCCTGGCGACCCCTCGACCTCTACGAGCAGTACTTC

V gene: TRBV12-5
clone size: -
J gene: TRBJ1-3
D gene: -
CDR3 protein: CASGNPGNTIYF
CDR3 DNA: TGTGCTAGTGGTAATCCTGGAAACACCATATATTTT

V gene: TRBV28
clone size: few
J gene: TRBJ1-5
D gene: TRBD1
CDR3 protein: CASQQGGSNQPQHF
CDR3 DNA: TGTGCCAGCCAACAGGGGGGGAGCAATCAGCCCCAGCATTTT

V gene: TRBV18
clone size: -
J gene: TRBJ2-5
D gene: -
CDR3 protein: CASSPTPETQYF
CDR3 DNA: TGTGCCAGCTCACCGACCCCAGAGACCCAGTACTTC

V gene: TRBV28
clone size: -
J gene: TRBJ1-1
D gene: -
CDR3 protein: CASRPRDTWMNTEAFF
CDR3 DNA: TGTGCCAGCAGACCTCGGGACACCTGGATGAACACTGAAGCTTTCTTT

V gene: TRBV30
clone size: large
J gene: TRBJ2-1
D gene: -
CDR3 protein: CAWSEMAGLYNEQFF
CDR3 DNA: TGTGCCTGGAGTGAGATGGCAGGGTTGTACAATGAGCAGTTCTTC

V gene: TRBV14
clone size: -
J gene: TRBJ2-1
D gene: -
CDR3 protein: CASSQGGLNEQFF
CDR3 DNA: TGTGCCAGCAGCCAAGGGGGGCTGAATGAGCAGTTCTTC

V gene: TRBV6-8
clone size: few
J gene: TRBJ1-1
D gene: -
CDR3 protein: CASSYRGAETEAFF
CDR3 DNA: TGTGCCAGCAGTTACAGAGGGGCAGAGACTGAAGCTTTCTTT

V gene: TRBV5-1
clone size: few
J gene: TRBJ1-6
D gene: TRBD1
CDR3 protein: CASSLDTGTGRSPLHF
CDR3 DNA: TGCGCCAGCAGCTTGGATACAGGGACAGGTCGCTCACCCCTCCACTTT

V gene: TRBV11-3
clone size: -
J gene: TRBJ1-1
D gene: -
CDR3 protein: CASSFNRGMNTEAFF
CDR3 DNA: TGTGCCAGCAGCTTCAATAGGGGGATGAACACTGAAGCTTTCTTT

V gene: TRBV5-1
clone size: few
J gene: TRBJ2-2
D gene: TRBD2
CDR3 protein: CASSLVGLGDTGELFF
CDR3 DNA: TGCGCCAGCAGCTTGGTAGGACTAGGTGACACCGGGGAGCTGTTTTTT

V gene: TRBV6-8
clone size: few
J gene: TRBJ2-7
D gene: -
CDR3 protein: CASSRPGLPYEQYF
CDR3 DNA: TGTGCCAGCAGTCGTCCGGGCCTTCCCTACGAGCAGTACTTC

V gene: TRBV6-8
clone size: -
J gene: TRBJ1-2
D gene: TRBD1
CDR3 protein: CASSSRSDRAYGYTF
CDR3 DNA: TGTGCCAGCAGTTCCAGATCGGACAGGGCGTATGGCTACACCTTC

V gene: TRBV6-8
clone size: few
J gene: TRBJ1-1
D gene: -
CDR3 protein: CASSPGPRNTEAFF
CDR3 DNA: TGTGCCAGCAGCCCGGGACCGAGGAACACTGAAGCTTTCTTT

V gene: TRBV25-1
clone size: -
J gene: TRBJ2-5
D gene: -
CDR3 protein: CASSESYSQETQYF
CDR3 DNA: TGTGCCAGCAGTGAATCATACAGTCAAGAGACCCAGTACTTC

V gene: TRBV15
clone size: -
J gene: TRBJ2-3
D gene: -
CDR3 protein: CATSLRTGTDTQYF
CDR3 DNA: TGTGCCACCAGCCTCCGGACAGGCACAGATACGCAGTATTTT

V gene: TRBV9
clone size: hyperexpanded
J gene: TRBJ2-3
D gene: -
CDR3 protein: CASSVVGGTDTQYF
CDR3 DNA: TGTGCCAGCAGCGTAGTAGGCGGCACAGATACGCAGTATTTT

V gene: TRBV6-8
clone size: few
J gene: TRBJ1-2
D gene: -
CDR3 protein: CASSSNPYGYTF
CDR3 DNA: TGTGCCAGCAGTTCGAACCCCTATGGCTACACCTTC

V gene: TRBV25-1
clone size: once
J gene: TRBJ2-3
D gene: -
CDR3 protein: CASSEFLYNTQYF
CDR3 DNA: TGTGCCAGCAGTGAATTTCTGTACAATACGCAGTATTTT

V gene: TRBV10-1
clone size: -
J gene: TRBJ2-7
D gene: -
CDR3 protein: CASSGGGEQYF
CDR3 DNA: TGCGCCAGCAGTGGTGGGGGAGAGCAGTACTTC

V gene: TRBV6-8
clone size: -
J gene: TRBJ1-1
D gene: -
CDR3 protein: CASSDPGHEAPGDTEAFF
CDR3 DNA: TGTGCCAGCAGTGATCCGGGACACGAAGCGCCCGGGGACACTGAAGCTTTCTTT

V gene: TRBV29-1
clone size: few
J gene: TRBJ2-5
D gene: -
CDR3 protein: CSVEGLGFGETQYF
CDR3 DNA: TGCAGCGTTGAAGGACTGGGGTTCGGGGAGACCCAGTACTTC

V gene: TRBV15
clone size: -
J gene: TRBJ2-5
D gene: -
CDR3 protein: CATSGSNVGVQETQYF
CDR3 DNA: TGTGCCACCAGCGGGAGTAACGTGGGGGTCCAAGAGACCCAGTACTTC

V gene: TRBV19
clone size: -
J gene: TRBJ1-1
D gene: -
CDR3 protein: CASSGSLGGFAEAFF
CDR3 DNA: TGTGCCAGTAGTGGATCCTTGGGAGGGTTTGCTGAAGCTTTCTTT

V gene: TRBV6-8
clone size: few
J gene: TRBJ1-1
D gene: -
CDR3 protein: CASSPGIVGNTEAFF
CDR3 DNA: TGTGCCAGCAGCCCGGGGATTGTAGGGAACACTGAAGCTTTCTTT

V gene: TRBV19
clone size: -
J gene: TRBJ1-1
D gene: -
CDR3 protein: CASTVQGFSEAFF
CDR3 DNA: TGTGCCAGTACCGTACAGGGTTTCTCTGAAGCTTTCTTT

V gene: TRBV30
clone size: -
J gene: TRBJ2-3
D gene: TRBD1
CDR3 protein: CAWSESTGAEGTDTQYF
CDR3 DNA: TGTGCCTGGAGCGAGTCGACAGGGGCAGAGGGCACAGATACGCAGTATTTT

V gene: TRBV12-5
clone size: -
J gene: TRBJ2-6
D gene: -
CDR3 protein: CAGGSGANVLTF
CDR3 DNA: TGTGCCGGAGGATCTGGGGCCAACGTCCTGACTTTC

V gene: TRBV9
clone size: -
J gene: TRBJ2-5
D gene: TRBD1
CDR3 protein: CASSEQGYQETQYF
CDR3 DNA: TGTGCCAGCAGCGAACAGGGGTACCAAGAGACCCAGTACTTC

V gene: TRBV6-8
clone size: few
J gene: TRBJ2-2
D gene: -
CDR3 protein: CASSYFSNTGELFF
CDR3 DNA: TGTGCCAGCAGTTACTTCTCGAACACCGGGGAGCTGTTTTTT

V gene: TRBV19
clone size: -
J gene: TRBJ2-5
D gene: -
CDR3 protein: CASSTPDVTAQYF
CDR3 DNA: TGTGCCAGTAGCACCCCCGACGTGACGGCCCAGTACTTC

V gene: TRBV30
clone size: -
J gene: TRBJ2-6
D gene: -
CDR3 protein: CAWSLENVLTF
CDR3 DNA: TGTGCCTGGAGTCTAGAGAACGTCCTGACTTTC

V gene: TRBV29-1
clone size: once
J gene: TRBJ2-3
D gene: TRBD2
CDR3 protein: CSVGLKGLTSADTQYF
CDR3 DNA: TGCAGCGTTGGGCTTAAGGGGCTTACTAGCGCAGATACGCAGTATTTT

V gene: TRBV29-1
clone size: -
J gene: TRBJ2-5
D gene: -
CDR3 protein: CSVESGRGRDETQYF
CDR3 DNA: TGCAGCGTTGAGTCAGGCCGGGGACGTGACGAGACCCAGTACTTC

V gene: TRBV6-8
clone size: -
J gene: TRBJ1-1
D gene: -
CDR3 protein: CASMTATNTEAFF
CDR3 DNA: TGTGCCAGCATGACGGCTACTAACACTGAAGCTTTCTTT

V gene: TRBV11-3
clone size: -
J gene: TRBJ1-1
D gene: -
CDR3 protein: CASIRDISNTEAFF
CDR3 DNA: TGTGCCAGCATCCGGGACATCTCGAACACTGAAGCTTTCTTT

V gene: TRBV14
clone size: few
J gene: TRBJ1-1
D gene: -
CDR3 protein: CASSQPGLGPNTEAFF
CDR3 DNA: TGTGCCAGCAGCCAACCGGGACTGGGACCGAACACTGAAGCTTTCTTT

V gene: TRBV11-3
clone size: large
J gene: TRBJ2-1
D gene: TRBD1
CDR3 protein: CASSFYRGANEQFF
CDR3 DNA: TGTGCCAGCAGCTTCTACAGGGGTGCGAATGAGCAGTTCTTC

V gene: TRBV29-1
clone size: -
J gene: TRBJ2-1
D gene: TRBD2
CDR3 protein: CSVCLAGGRYNEQFF
CDR3 DNA: TGCAGCGTTTGTCTAGCGGGAGGGCGGTACAATGAGCAGTTCTTC

V gene: TRBV6-8
clone size: medium-sized
J gene: TRBJ2-2
D gene: -
CDR3 protein: CASSKTTGELFF
CDR3 DNA: TGTGCCAGCAGTAAGACGACCGGGGAGCTGTTTTTT

V gene: TRBV9
clone size: -
J gene: TRBJ1-1
D gene: -
CDR3 protein: CASSVGGGFTEAFF
CDR3 DNA: TGTGCCAGCAGCGTAGGTGGGGGTTTCACTGAAGCTTTCTTT

V gene: TRBV9
clone size: few
J gene: TRBJ2-7
D gene: -
CDR3 protein: CASSPGGVPGEQYF
CDR3 DNA: TGTGCCAGCAGCCCGGGCGGGGTCCCGGGCGAGCAGTACTTC

V gene: TRBV6-7
clone size: -
J gene: TRBJ2-2
D gene: -
CDR3 protein: CASSYSIFGDTGELFF
CDR3 DNA: TGTGCCAGCAGTTACTCGATTTTCGGAGACACCGGGGAGCTGTTTTTT

V gene: TRBV5-1
clone size: -
J gene: TRBJ2-7
D gene: -
CDR3 protein: CASSLVPDSYSYEQYF
CDR3 DNA: TGCGCCAGCAGCTTGGTCCCTGACAGCTACTCCTACGAGCAGTACTTC

V gene: TRBV10-3
clone size: few
J gene: TRBJ2-7
D gene: -
CDR3 protein: CAISESNGGTYEQYF
CDR3 DNA: TGTGCCATCAGTGAGTCGAATGGGGGGACCTACGAGCAGTACTTC